Below are 17 T cell receptor beta chains sequenced from a single sample in a study of T cell changes during pregnancy in multiple sclerosis. Method: immunoSEQ multiplex PCR; TCRdb's copy keeps in-frame clones and lacks some. The sample consists of 60,000 to 85,000 clones, roughly nine tenths of them appearing once. The sample consisted of peripheral blood, taken in the second trimester of pregnancy. The receptors derive from a female donor with multiple sclerosis, enrolled in a pregnancy study.

This chain connects TRBV7-2 to TRBJ2-3; weak D call: TRBD1 (7 bases). CDR1 and CDR2 from the germline V gene are SGHTA and FQGNSA. The V gene lost 1 base and the J gene lost 7 bases, with 24 bases spanning the gap. The CDR3 covers 18 residues. In DNA, the CDR3 is TGTGCCAGCAGCTTAGTTCGGGCGGGAAATGACAGGGTAAATACGCAGTATTTT. This codes for CASSLVRAGNDRVNTQYF.

V and J are TRBV5-1 and TRBJ2-2; 10 bases are a match to TRBD1. The CDR3 contains 16 residues. Germline V gene sequence: CDR1 SGHRS, CDR2 YFSETQ. The V segment lost 0 bases and the J segment 5 bases; nucleotides outside the gene matches: 4. CDR3 bases: TGCGCCAGCAGCTTGGAAGGGACAGGGGAGACCGGGGAGCTGTTTTTT. This gives the protein CASSLEGTGETGELFF.

The V and J genes are TRBV30 and TRBJ1-1, with 7 nucleotides matching TRBD1. V lost 1 base, J lost 0 bases, and 5 bases stayed unmatched. Germline V CDR1 and CDR2: GTSNPN, SVGIG (reference sequence). This CDR3 has 15 residues. The CDR3 DNA is TGTGCCTGGAGTGAACGCGACAGGGTGAACACTGAAGCTTTCTTT. Translating gives CAWSERDRVNTEAFF.

CDR3 bases: TGTGCCAGCAGCTCTTTGTATGAGACCCAGTACTTC. Its protein is CASSSLYETQYF. This chain uses TRBV11-2 with TRBJ2-5, with D hard to call. From germline, CDR1 is SGHAT and CDR2 FQNNGV. This CDR3 contains 12 residues. Trimming removed 4 bases at V and 5 bases at J, with 8 bases between.

The chain combines TRBV2 with TRBJ1-5, with D possibly being TRBD1 (6 bases). Germline V gene lookup returns CDR1 SNHLY and CDR2 FYNNEI. The CDR3 totals 14 residues. Trimming removed 6 bases at V and 2 bases at J, with 11 bases between. This CDR3 reads CASRQGSGNQPQHF. In nucleotides, the CDR3 is TGTGCCAGCAGACAGGGTAGCGGCAATCAGCCCCAGCATTTT. Drawing the rest from reference TRBV2 and TRBJ1-5, the complete variable domain is EPEVTQTPSHQVTQMGQEVILRCVPISNHLYFYWYRQILGQKVEFLVSFYNNEISEKSEIFDDQFSVERPDGSNFTLKIRSTKLEDSAMYFCASRQGSGNQPQHFGDGTRLSIL.

The chain is built from TRBV5-6 and TRBJ2-2; D remains ambiguous. Deletions cut 2 bases from V and 5 bases from J, with 7 bases between. The CDR3 totals 13 residues. The germline V gene encodes CDR1 SGHDT and CDR2 YYEEEE. The CDR3 DNA sequence: TGTGCCAGCAGCTTTGGCGGAACCGGGGAGCTGTTTTTT. Translated: CASSFGGTGELFF.

CDR3 sequence (DNA): TGTGCCAGCCAACTTACCGGGACAGGGGATGGCTACACCTTC. Amino acid sequence: CASQLTGTGDGYTF. This chain links TRBV5-6 with TRBJ1-2; 10 bases are shared with TRBD1. Germline V gene data show CDR1 as SGHDT and CDR2 as YYEEEE. Trimming cost V 7 bases and J 6 bases; bases outside gene matches: 9. The CDR3 covers 14 residues.

The rearrangement joins TRBV19 to TRBJ2-1; TRBD2 matches 15 bases. The junction had 7 bases not matched to a gene; V was cut back by 2 bases and J by 5 bases. CDR3 size: 18 residues. The germline V gene has CDR1 LNHDA and CDR2 SQIVND (reference sequence). The CDR3 DNA reads as TGTGCCAGTAGTATACAATTGGGACTAGCGGGAGGCCACAATGAGCAGTTCTTC. It yields the protein CASSIQLGLAGGHNEQFF.

The V call is TRBV4-3, the J call TRBJ1-6; possibly TRBD1 for D (5 bases). Looked up from germline, CDR1 is LGHNA and CDR2 is YSLEER. The CDR3 covers 18 residues. V shed 0 bases and J shed 9 bases, with 21 bases lying between them. CDR3 region: CASSQDKSVALGGSPLHF. DNA of the CDR3: TGCGCCAGCAGCCAAGATAAATCGGTGGCCCTCGGGGGTTCACCCCTCCACTTT.

This clone was counted a few times. The CDR3 region is CASSSDGISGNTIYF. CDR3 bases: TGTGCCAGCAGCTCGGACGGGATCTCTGGAAACACCATATATTTT. The chain joins TRBV7-2 to TRBJ1-3; no clear D. V was trimmed by 4 bases and J by 0 bases, leaving 10 bases between them. The CDR3 loop spans 15 amino acids. The germline gives CDR1 SGHTA, CDR2 FQGNSA.

This clone is a singleton in its sample. The V and J genes are TRBV5-6 and TRBJ2-7, with unresolved D. The V gene's germline CDR1 is SGHDT and CDR2 YYEEEE. The CDR3 extends over 12 amino acids. Trimming took 4 bases from V and 2 from J, leaving 7 bases between them. CDR3 sequence (DNA): TGTGCCAGCAGCCGTCCTCCCTACGAGCAGTACTTC. Translating gives CASSRPPYEQYF.

This chain links TRBV9 with TRBJ2-1; weak D call: TRBD2 (5 bases). The CDR3 loop spans 14 amino acids. The V end was cut by 4 bases, the J end by 5 bases, with 13 bases between. CDR1 and CDR2 (germline): SGDLS, YYNGEE. The CDR3 loop is CASSTRTGNNEQFF. Written as DNA, the CDR3 is TGTGCCAGCAGCACCCGGACTGGGAACAATGAGCAGTTCTTC.

The rearrangement uses TRBV30 and TRBJ2-4; 7 bases line up with TRBD1. With 3 bases clipped from V and 0 bases from J, the junction kept 8 bases outside the gene matches. Germline assignment: CDR1 GTSNPN and CDR2 SVGIG (reference sequence). The CDR3 sequence is 16 residues long. The CDR3 sequence is CAWRGDRALAKNIQYF. For the CDR3, the DNA is TGTGCCTGGAGGGGCGACAGGGCACTAGCCAAAAACATTCAGTACTTC.

The genes are TRBV7-7 and TRBJ2-2; weak D call: TRBD1 (6 bases). Trimming took 1 base from V and 7 from J, leaving 13 bases between them. Germline V CDR1 and CDR2: SSHAT, FNYEAQ (reference sequence). CDR3 length equals 15 residues. CDR3 sequence reads: CASSLGPGESGELFF. In DNA, the CDR3 is TGTGCCAGCAGCTTAGGTCCAGGGGAAAGCGGGGAGCTGTTTTTT.

The genes are TRBV25-1 and TRBJ2-1; D perhaps matches TRBD1 (5 bases). With 7 bases removed from V and 0 bases from J, the gap between germline ends came to 13 bases. The CDR3 extends over 15 amino acids. Germline assignment: CDR1 MGHDK and CDR2 SYGVNS. CDR3 region: CASKETGFSYNEQFF. The CDR3 DNA reads as TGTGCCAGCAAAGAAACAGGTTTCTCCTACAATGAGCAGTTCTTC.

The chain joins TRBV11-2 to TRBJ1-4, with 10 bases fitting TRBD1. Germline V gives CDR1 SGHAT, CDR2 FQNNGV. There are 15 residues in the CDR3. After removal of 3 bases from V and 6 bases from J, the junction contained 4 bases not matched to a gene. The CDR3 nucleotides read TGTGCCAGCAGCTTTCGGACAGGGGGGGATGAAAAACTGTTTTTT. Translating it yields CASSFRTGGDEKLFF.

The rearrangement joins TRBV30 to TRBJ1-6; D remains unclear. Germline loops: CDR1 GTSNPN, CDR2 SVGIG (reference sequence). The CDR3 is 18 residues long. Trimming removed 3 bases at V and 0 bases at J, with 18 bases between. As DNA, the CDR3 is TGTGCCTGGAGGGCTTTGGGAGGTCAGAGCTCCTATAATTCACCCCTCCACTTT. Encoded protein: CAWRALGGQSSYNSPLHF.